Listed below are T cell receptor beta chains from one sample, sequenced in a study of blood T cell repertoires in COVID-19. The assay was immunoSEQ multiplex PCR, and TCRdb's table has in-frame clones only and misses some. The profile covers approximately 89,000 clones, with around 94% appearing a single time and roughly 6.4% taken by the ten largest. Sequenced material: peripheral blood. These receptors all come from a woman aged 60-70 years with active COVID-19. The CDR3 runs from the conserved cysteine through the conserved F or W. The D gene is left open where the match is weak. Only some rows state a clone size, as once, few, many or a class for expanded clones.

CASWTGPPGNQPQHF | TGCGCCAGCTGGACAGGACCCCCGGGAAATCAGCCCCAGCATTTT | NA | TRBJ1-5 | TRBD1 | TRBV10-2
CATSDSRTNQPQHF | TGTGCCACCAGTGACTCCCGAACTAATCAGCCCCAGCATTTT | NA | TRBJ1-5 | NA | TRBV24-1
CASSQEEGTASTDTQYF | TGCGCCAGCAGCCAAGAAGAAGGGACAGCTAGCACAGATACGCAGTATTTT | medium-sized | TRBJ2-3 | TRBD1 | TRBV4-3
CASSVAGQTGELFF | TGTGCCAGCAGCGTAGCTGGGCAGACCGGGGAGCTGTTTTTT | NA | TRBJ2-2 | NA | TRBV9
CASSGTGQEKLFF | TGTGCCAGCAGTGGAACAGGGCAGGAAAAACTGTTTTTT | NA | TRBJ1-4 | NA | TRBV28
CASTPRAGDYSYEQYF | TGTGCCAGCACCCCCAGGGCGGGAGATTACTCCTACGAGCAGTACTTC | NA | TRBJ2-7 | TRBD2 | TRBV11-3
CASSLFNRGKYTGELFF | TGTGCCAGCAGTTTATTTAACCGAGGAAAGTATACCGGGGAGCTGTTTTTT | NA | TRBJ2-2 | NA | TRBV28
CASSLGAERLARGGELFF | TGTGCCAGCAGCTTGGGGGCGGAGAGGCTAGCCCGGGGCGGGGAGCTGTTTTTT | NA | TRBJ2-2 | NA | TRBV5-4
CASSLSRVEKLFF | TGTGCCAGCAGCCTTTCCAGGGTGGAAAAACTGTTTTTT | NA | TRBJ1-4 | NA | TRBV5-8
CASRLAVQETQYF | TGTGCCAGCAGATTAGCCGTCCAAGAGACCCAGTACTTC | NA | TRBJ2-5 | NA | TRBV7-9
CASSDASGGLQETQYF | TGTGCCAGCAGCGACGCTAGCGGGGGGCTCCAAGAGACCCAGTACTTC | NA | TRBJ2-5 | TRBD2 | TRBV9
CASRTGGGTDTQYF | TGTGCCAGTCGGACAGGGGGAGGCACAGATACGCAGTATTTT | once | TRBJ2-3 | TRBD1 | TRBV6-5
CAWGAGGWGTEAFF | TGTGCCTGGGGGGCGGGGGGCTGGGGCACTGAAGCTTTCTTT | NA | TRBJ1-1 | NA | TRBV30
CASSISGLGNEQYF | TGTGCCAGCAGTATATCGGGACTAGGAAACGAGCAGTACTTC | NA | TRBJ2-7 | TRBD2 | TRBV6-6
CASSQLASGGARDTQYF | TGTGCCAGCAGCCAGTTAGCTAGCGGGGGGGCCAGGGATACGCAGTATTTT | NA | TRBJ2-3 | TRBD2 | TRBV7-2
CASRVRGGSTDTQYF | TGTGCCAGCAGGGTCCGGGGGGGGAGCACAGATACGCAGTATTTT | NA | TRBJ2-3 | TRBD2 | TRBV2
CASSRTEDNEQFF | TGTGCCAGCAGTCGGACAGAAGACAATGAGCAGTTCTTC | NA | TRBJ2-1 | NA | TRBV25-1
CAQTGKGANQPQHF | TGTGCCCAAACAGGGAAGGGGGCGAATCAGCCCCAGCATTTT | NA | TRBJ1-5 | TRBD1 | TRBV30
CASRGQGFYGYTF | TGTGCCAGCAGGGGACAGGGTTTCTATGGCTACACCTTC | NA | TRBJ1-2 | TRBD1 | TRBV14
CASEPPPHAGQETQYF | TGTGCCAGCGAACCTCCCCCCCATGCGGGGCAAGAGACCCAGTACTTC | NA | TRBJ2-5 | NA | TRBV25-1
CASSFGGEQFF | TGTGCCAGCAGTTTTGGCGGGGAGCAGTTCTTC | NA | TRBJ2-1 | NA | TRBV12-3/TRBV12-4
CASSLEPGTPEQFF | TGCGCCAGCAGCTTGGAGCCAGGAACCCCAGAGCAGTTCTTC | once | TRBJ2-1 | NA | TRBV5-1
CASSFRDYVNEQFF | TGTGCCAGCAGTTTCCGGGACTATGTTAATGAGCAGTTCTTC | NA | TRBJ2-1 | TRBD2 | TRBV27
CASRRSGSSYNEQFF | TGTGCCAGCAGACGAAGCGGGAGCTCCTACAATGAGCAGTTCTTC | NA | TRBJ2-1 | TRBD2 | TRBV5-4
CASSSPPHRVEAFF | TGTGCCAGCAGCTCACCGCCCCACAGGGTTGAAGCTTTCTTT | NA | TRBJ1-1 | NA | TRBV7-2
CASSQGSQTQYF | TGTGCCAGTAGTCAGGGTAGTCAGACCCAGTACTTC | NA | TRBJ2-5 | NA | TRBV19
CAISAGGANGYTF | TGTGCCATCAGTGCAGGGGGCGCGAATGGCTACACCTTC | NA | TRBJ1-2 | TRBD1 | TRBV10-3
CASSISLVRGGLNYGYTF | TGTGCCAGTAGTATTTCGCTGGTACGCGGGGGTCTCAACTATGGCTACACCTTC | NA | TRBJ1-2 | NA | TRBV19
CASSPLRQPSNQPQHF | TGTGCCAGCAGCCCCCTTAGACAGCCTAGCAATCAGCCCCAGCATTTT | NA | TRBJ1-5 | NA | TRBV28
CASSEEWTGFIGYGYTF | TGTGCCAGCAGTGAAGAGTGGACAGGATTCATTGGCTATGGCTACACCTTC | NA | TRBJ1-2 | TRBD1 | TRBV6-1
CASSSQREQPQHF | TGTGCCAGCAGCTCCCAGCGGGAACAGCCCCAGCATTTT | NA | TRBJ1-5 | NA | TRBV2
CASSLGGRNTEAFF | TGTGCCAGCAGCTTAGGAGGGCGGAACACTGAAGCTTTCTTT | NA | TRBJ1-1 | NA | TRBV11-3
CASLSGGLSYEQYF | TGTGCCAGTCTTAGCGGGGGGCTCTCCTACGAGCAGTACTTC | NA | TRBJ2-7 | TRBD2 | TRBV28
CASSIYSSSYEQYF | TGTGCCAGTAGTATATACAGTAGCTCCTACGAGCAGTACTTC | NA | TRBJ2-7 | NA | TRBV19
CASSSDRLAVSTDTQYF | TGTGCCAGCAGTTCGGACCGACTAGCGGTTAGCACAGATACGCAGTATTTT | NA | TRBJ2-3 | TRBD2 | TRBV28
CATSDTRTGGGNYNEQFF | TGTGCCACCAGTGATACAAGGACAGGGGGCGGAAATTACAATGAGCAGTTCTTC | NA | TRBJ2-1 | TRBD1 | TRBV24-1
CASTSTGGEQYF | TGTGCCAGCACTTCGACCGGGGGCGAGCAGTACTTC | NA | TRBJ2-7 | NA | TRBV27
CASSLLTVRKDTEAFF | TGTGCCAGCAGCTTATTGACAGTAAGAAAGGACACTGAAGCTTTCTTT | once | TRBJ1-1 | NA | TRBV7-2
CSAAVEYTIYF | TGCAGTGCCGCGGTGGAATACACCATATATTTT | NA | TRBJ1-3 | NA | TRBV20-1
CASSGSAGELFF | TGTGCCAGCAGCGGTAGCGCCGGGGAGCTGTTTTTT | NA | TRBJ2-2 | NA | TRBV9
CASSFFIGQETQYF | TGCGCCAGCAGCTTTTTTATCGGTCAAGAGACCCAGTACTTC | once | TRBJ2-5 | NA | TRBV5-1
CSASPDNYGYTF | TGCAGTGCTAGTCCCGACAATTATGGCTACACCTTC | NA | TRBJ1-2 | NA | TRBV20-1
CATSRDPLERETQYF | TGTGCCACCAGCAGAGACCCGTTGGAGAGGGAGACCCAGTACTTC | NA | TRBJ2-5 | NA | TRBV15
CASSPRQGAKAFF | TGTGCCAGCAGCCCCAGACAGGGGGCAAAAGCTTTCTTT | NA | TRBJ1-1 | TRBD1 | TRBV3-1/TRBV3-2
CASRSPRGGNTEAFF | TGTGCCAGCAGAAGCCCCCGGGGAGGGAACACTGAAGCTTTCTTT | once | TRBJ1-1 | NA | TRBV6-5
CASRYRGLTF | TGTGCCAGCAGATACAGGGGCCTAACCTTC | NA | TRBJ1-2 | TRBD1 | TRBV12-3/TRBV12-4
CASSLNQADTQYF | TGTGCCAGCAGTTTGAACCAGGCAGATACGCAGTATTTT | NA | TRBJ2-3 | NA | TRBV12-3/TRBV12-4
CSASLAGRTYEQYF | TGCAGTGCTAGTCTAGCGGGTCGCACCTACGAGCAGTACTTC | once | TRBJ2-7 | TRBD2 | TRBV20-1
CASSDLGLATTDTQYF | TGTGCCAGCAGTGATCTCGGACTAGCGACCACAGATACGCAGTATTTT | NA | TRBJ2-3 | TRBD2 | TRBV6-1
CASSPLGQGAYEQYF | TGTGCCAGCAGCCCCTTGGGACAGGGGGCCTACGAGCAGTACTTC | NA | TRBJ2-7 | TRBD1 | TRBV11-3
CASSIVEGQPQHF | TGTGCCAGTAGTATAGTGGAGGGTCAGCCCCAGCATTTT | NA | TRBJ1-5 | NA | TRBV19
CASSQDWTSGASYEQYF | TGCGCCAGCAGCCAAGATTGGACTAGCGGGGCGTCCTACGAGCAGTACTTC | NA | TRBJ2-7 | TRBD2 | TRBV4-3
CAIMANTYNEQFF | TGTGCCATCATGGCCAACACCTACAATGAGCAGTTCTTC | few | TRBJ2-1 | NA | TRBV10-3
CASRAGQVRNSPLHF | TGTGCCAGCAGGGCAGGACAGGTCCGTAATTCACCCCTCCACTTT | NA | TRBJ1-6 | TRBD1 | TRBV27
CASSFRGVAGTGTDTQYF | TGTGCCAGCAGCTTTCGTGGGGTTGCGGGCACGGGCACAGATACGCAGTATTTT | NA | TRBJ2-3 | NA | TRBV7-2